A single T cell receptor (beta chain) is shown here with its context. The CDR3 is made up of 16 amino acids. The ends were cut back, 1 base at V and 0 bases at J, with 13 bases in the middle. Germline CDR1 and CDR2: LGHNA and YSLEER. The assay was immunoSEQ multiplex PCR, and TCRdb's table has in-frame clones only and misses some. The top ten clones hold more than 4.5% of a sample with roughly 80,000 clones, about 92% of them seen once. Stable patients also lacked confetti depigmentation, a sign of active vitiligo. This sample stems from a study of resident and recirculating memory T cells in vitiligo.

Source material: blood. The chain carries TRBV4-3 and TRBJ2-7, with D uncertain. This receptor was obtained from a male donor with vitiligo. The CDR3 bases are TGCGCCAGCAGCCAAGCGCTCGGCCCTAGCTCCTACGAGCAGTACTTC. Residues: CASSQALGPSSYEQYF.